Shown below are 4 T cell receptor beta chains from a single sample sequenced in a study of human T cells and chemical hapten exposure. The time point was: pre-sensitization, week 0. The treatment: therapeutic diphenylcyclopropenone sensitization with weekly scalp DPC. TCRdb reprocessed the RACE reads with MiXCR, giving one entry per CDR3 protein. The data contain 190,000 or so distinct CDR3 sequences, under 35% of them singletons. This specimen consisted of whole blood, obtained in connection with sensitization to the hapten diphenylcyclopropenone (DPC). The receptors come from a woman aged 25 to 39 with alopecia areata. Some clones in this sample may be carry-over from other donors' samples.

The chain carries TRBV11-2 and TRBJ2-2, with 8 bases fitting TRBD1. V gave up 5 bases and J gave up 4 bases; unmatched junction bases: 0. The CDR3 is 13 residues long. The germline V gene has CDR1 SGHAT and CDR2 FQNNGV. The chain's CDR3 is CASSTGGTGELFF. In nucleotides, the CDR3 is TGTGCCAGCAGCACAGGGGGCACCGGGGAGCTGTTTTTT.

This chain uses TRBV7-2 with TRBJ2-1, with D perhaps matching TRBD2 (6 bases). Germline CDR1 reads SGHTA; CDR2 reads FQGNSA. CDR3 length equals 15 residues. Deletions cut 5 bases from V and 3 bases from J, with 14 bases between. The CDR3 is CASSPGASDYNEQFF. In DNA, the CDR3 is TGTGCCAGCAGCCCAGGTGCTAGCGACTACAATGAGCAGTTCTTC.

This sequence joins TRBV7-3 and TRBJ2-2, with 14 bases lining up with TRBD2. CDR1 is SGHTA, CDR2 FQGTGA, per germline. This CDR3 comprises 20 residues. With V trimmed by 2 bases and J by 7 bases, 15 bases remained unmatched. The CDR3 DNA is TGTGCCAGCAGCTTAGGCGGCGGGACTAGCGGGAGTGTCGGTGGCGGGGAGCTGTTTTTT. Protein: CASSLGGGTSGSVGGGELFF.

V gene TRBV28 combines with J gene TRBJ1-5, with D unclear. The V end lost 4 bases, the J end lost 2 bases, and 12 bases lay between the germline ends. Germline V lookup: CDR1 MDHEN, CDR2 SYDVKM. This CDR3 contains 15 residues. CDR3 coding DNA: TGTGCCAGCAGTTCCATAATTGAGGGCAATCAGCCCCAGCATTTT. This gives the protein CASSSIIEGNQPQHF.